The sample holds a few counts of the clone carrying this T cell receptor beta chain. Antigen specificity is unknown. This sample was included in a study of cytomegalovirus exposure and HLA in healthy donors. Amplification used 60 Vbeta primers and 13 Jbeta primers. TCRdb's table, derived via immunoSEQ multiplex PCR, lists solely in-frame clones and lacks some. The sample yields under 150,000 clones, 70% to 80% seen once. General study results and limits: There were reportedly fewer N-insertions in an Asian-associated ancestry cluster than the roughly 670-donor mean, in a later analysis. The study reported that TCR beta sequences accurately predicted HLA-A and HLA-B alleles in most subjects. TCR beta V segments were, for the most part, productive about 87% or about 30% of the time in an earlier analysis.

These donors, healthy bone marrow donors, were studied. This TCR was recovered from a woman in her 50s in good health and CMV-seronegative. Material: PBMCs.

Here the CDR3 reads CASSQVERSEAFF. DNA of the CDR3: TGCGCCAGCAGCCAAGTTGAGAGGTCTGAAGCTTTCTTT. The rearrangement links TRBV4-1 to TRBJ1-1; no definite D call. V lost 1 base to trimming and J lost 6 bases, with 9 bases between them. The CDR3 runs 13 residues. From germline, CDR1 is MGHRA and CDR2 YSYEKL.